The TCR beta chain under discussion was sequenced for a study of CD8 T cells in Susac syndrome. Patients with stable or active relapsing-remitting disease, all of them treatment-naive, made up the multiple sclerosis controls. After extraction with the RNeasy kit, roughly 0.5 to 1 ug of the RNA was reverse transcribed using random hexamers. Amplification of TCR beta CDR3 was carried out by immunoSEQ multiplex PCR, which covered 54 Vbeta and 13 Jbeta segments. In TCRdb, the immunoSEQ multiplex PCR reads were re-called with MiXCR into one record per CDR3 protein. The sample lists approximately 270,000 distinct CDR3 sequences, about 94% occurring once. Trimming took 6 bases from V and 1 from J, leaving 6 bases between them. This CDR3 comprises 12 residues.

The chain employs TRBV12-3 or TRBV12-4 and TRBJ1-2; D is ambiguous. This sequence was found in a human donor with multiple sclerosis. Sequences were obtained from CD4+ T cells from PBMCs. CDR3 in amino acids: CASRGVNYGYTF. Written as DNA, the CDR3 is TGTGCCAGCAGGGGAGTTAACTATGGCTACACCTTC.